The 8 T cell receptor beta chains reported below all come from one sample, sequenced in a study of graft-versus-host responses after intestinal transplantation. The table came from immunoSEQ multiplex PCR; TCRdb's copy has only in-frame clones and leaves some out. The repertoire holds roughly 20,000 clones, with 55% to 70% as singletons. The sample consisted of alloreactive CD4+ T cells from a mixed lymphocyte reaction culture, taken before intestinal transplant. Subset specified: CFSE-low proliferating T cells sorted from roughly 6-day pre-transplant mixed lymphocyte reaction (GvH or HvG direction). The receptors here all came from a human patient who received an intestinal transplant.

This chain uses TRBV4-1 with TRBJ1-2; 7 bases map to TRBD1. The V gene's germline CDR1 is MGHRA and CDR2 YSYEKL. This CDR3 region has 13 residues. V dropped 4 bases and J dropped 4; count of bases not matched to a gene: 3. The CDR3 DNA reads TGCGCCAGCAGCCGAGGGACAGTCTATGGCTACACCTTC. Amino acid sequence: CASSRGTVYGYTF.

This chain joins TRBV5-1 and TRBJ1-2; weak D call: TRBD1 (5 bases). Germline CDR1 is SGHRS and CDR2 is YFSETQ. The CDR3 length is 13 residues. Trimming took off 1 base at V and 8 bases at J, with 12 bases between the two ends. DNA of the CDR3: TGCGCCAGCAGCTTGAAAGGGGCGGACGGCTACACCTTC. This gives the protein CASSLKGADGYTF.

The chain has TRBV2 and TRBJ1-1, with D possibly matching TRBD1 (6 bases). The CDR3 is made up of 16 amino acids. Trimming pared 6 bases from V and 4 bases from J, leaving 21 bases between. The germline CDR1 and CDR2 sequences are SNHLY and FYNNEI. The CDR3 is CASSAPSRQGRTEAFF. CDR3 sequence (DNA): TGTGCCAGCAGCGCCCCGAGTCGGCAGGGGCGCACTGAAGCTTTCTTT.

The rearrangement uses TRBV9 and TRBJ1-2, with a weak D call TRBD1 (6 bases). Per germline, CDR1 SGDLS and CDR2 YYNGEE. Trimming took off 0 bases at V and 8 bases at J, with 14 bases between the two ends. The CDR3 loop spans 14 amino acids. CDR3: CASSVAVGHGGYTF. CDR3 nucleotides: TGTGCCAGCAGCGTAGCGGTGGGACATGGAGGCTACACCTTC.

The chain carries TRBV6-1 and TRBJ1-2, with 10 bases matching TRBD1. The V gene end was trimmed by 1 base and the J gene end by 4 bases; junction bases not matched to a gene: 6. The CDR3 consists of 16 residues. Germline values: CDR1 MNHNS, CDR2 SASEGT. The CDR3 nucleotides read TGTGCCAGCAGTGAAGGGACAGGGGGGCTCGGCTATGGCTACACCTTC. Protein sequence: CASSEGTGGLGYGYTF.

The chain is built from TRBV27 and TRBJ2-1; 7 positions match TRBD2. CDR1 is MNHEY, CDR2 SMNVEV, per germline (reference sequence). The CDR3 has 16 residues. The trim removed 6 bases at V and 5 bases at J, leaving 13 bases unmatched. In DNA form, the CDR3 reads TGTGCCAGCAGACCTAGACTAGCCCTCTCAAACAATGAGCAGTTCTTC. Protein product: CASRPRLALSNNEQFF.

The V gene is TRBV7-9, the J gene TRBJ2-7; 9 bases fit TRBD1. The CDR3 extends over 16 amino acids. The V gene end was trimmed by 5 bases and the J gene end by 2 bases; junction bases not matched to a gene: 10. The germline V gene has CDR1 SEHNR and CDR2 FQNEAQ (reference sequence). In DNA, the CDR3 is TGTGCCAGCAGCGAAACAGGGGGCCAGGGGGCCTACGAGCAGTACTTC. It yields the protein CASSETGGQGAYEQYF. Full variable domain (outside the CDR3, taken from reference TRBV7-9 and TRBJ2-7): DTGVSQNPRHKITKRGQNVTFRCDPISEHNRLYWYRQTLGQGPEFLTYFQNEAQLEKSRLLSDRFSAERPKGSFSTLEIQRTEQGDSAMYLCASSETGGQGAYEQYFGPGTRLTVT.

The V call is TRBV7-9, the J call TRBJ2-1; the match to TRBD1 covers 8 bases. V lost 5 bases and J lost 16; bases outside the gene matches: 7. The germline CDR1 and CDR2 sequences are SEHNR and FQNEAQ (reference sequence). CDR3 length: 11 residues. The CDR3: CASSRTGPPFF. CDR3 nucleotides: TGTGCCAGCAGCCGGACAGGGCCCCCATTCTTC. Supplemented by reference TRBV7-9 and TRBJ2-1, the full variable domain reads DTGVSQNPRHKITKRGQNVTFRCDPISEHNRLYWYRQTLGQGPEFLTYFQNEAQLEKSRLLSDRFSAERPKGSFSTLEIQRTEQGDSAMYLCASSRTGPPFFGPGTRLTVL.